This T cell receptor (beta chain) was found in a study of blood T cell repertoires in COVID-19. Study as a whole: Sites in the United States, Italy and Spain provided acute and convalescent COVID-19 samples. T cells, B-cell-depleted T cells, or PBMCs supplied cDNA or gDNA.

Source study methods: Nucleated cell counts were estimated from reference gene primer amplification. Assay used: immunoSEQ multiplex PCR; TCRdb lists only in-frame clones, some missing. V and J calls plus clone size are reproduced from that table; the DNA served to infer D and trimming. The repertoire consists of 90,000 to 130,000 clones, with 82% occurring once and the leading ten covering approximately 17%. The clonotype was recovered from a woman aged 55-70 years with acute or convalescent COVID-19. Sequencing was carried out using peripheral blood.

CDR3 in amino acids: CASSLAAGSVYGYTF. The CDR3 region has the DNA TGCGCCAGCAGCTTGGCCGCGGGGTCCGTCTATGGCTACACCTTC. The rearrangement links TRBV5-1 to TRBJ1-2; D is ambiguous. Germline CDR1 is SGHRS and CDR2 is YFSETQ. The CDR3 spans 15 residues. Trimming took off 0 bases at V and 4 bases at J, with 13 bases between the two ends.